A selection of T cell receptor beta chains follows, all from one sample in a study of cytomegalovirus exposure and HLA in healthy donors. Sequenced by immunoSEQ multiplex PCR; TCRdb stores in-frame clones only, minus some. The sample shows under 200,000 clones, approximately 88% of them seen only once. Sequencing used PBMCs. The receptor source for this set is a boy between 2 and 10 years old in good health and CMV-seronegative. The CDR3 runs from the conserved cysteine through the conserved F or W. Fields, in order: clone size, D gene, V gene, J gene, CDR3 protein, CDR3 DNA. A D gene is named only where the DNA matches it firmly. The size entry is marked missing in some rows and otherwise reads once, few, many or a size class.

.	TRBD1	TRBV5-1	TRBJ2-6	CASSGDRDGANVLTF	TGCGCCAGCAGCGGGGACAGGGACGGGGCCAACGTCCTGACTTTC
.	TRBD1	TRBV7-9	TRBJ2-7	CSSSSSIQGPYEQYF	TGTTCCAGCAGTTCTTCTATACAGGGGCCCTACGAGCAGTACTTC
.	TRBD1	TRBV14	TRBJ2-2	CASSKSGQGTGELFF	TGTGCCAGCAGCAAGTCCGGACAGGGGACCGGGGAGCTGTTTTTT
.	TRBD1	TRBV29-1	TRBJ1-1	CSVLQGLRTEAFF	TGCAGCGTTCTACAGGGGTTGCGCACTGAAGCTTTCTTT
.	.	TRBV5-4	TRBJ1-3	CASSSQGSRNTIYF	TGTGCCAGCAGCTCACAGGGAAGTCGGAACACCATATATTTT
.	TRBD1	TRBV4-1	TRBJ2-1	CASSQDPGTGDNEQFF	TGCGCCAGCAGCCAAGACCCCGGGACAGGGGACAATGAGCAGTTCTTC
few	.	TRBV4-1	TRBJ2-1	CASSQDTTYNEQFF	TGCGCCAGCAGCCAGGATACTACGTACAATGAGCAGTTCTTC
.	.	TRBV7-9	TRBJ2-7	CASSSTDRYRAYEQYF	TGTGCCAGCAGCTCTACTGATAGATACAGGGCCTACGAGCAGTACTTC
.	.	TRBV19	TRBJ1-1	CASSRQIEAFF	TGTGCCAGTAGCCGACAGATTGAAGCTTTCTTT
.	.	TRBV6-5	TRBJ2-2	CASSSFSQGPGELFF	TGTGCCAGCAGTTCCTTCTCTCAGGGGCCCGGGGAGCTGTTTTTT
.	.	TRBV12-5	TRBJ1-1	CASGEAGEAFF	TGTGCTAGTGGCGAGGCGGGTGAAGCTTTCTTT
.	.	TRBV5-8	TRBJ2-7	CASRREPGLYEQYF	TGTGCCAGCAGACGAGAACCTGGACTCTACGAGCAGTACTTC
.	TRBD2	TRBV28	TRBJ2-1	CASSSASGRASNNEQFF	TGTGCCAGCAGTTCCGCTAGCGGGAGGGCCTCTAACAATGAGCAGTTCTTC
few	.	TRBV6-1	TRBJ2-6	CASSETINSGANVLTF	TGTGCCAGCAGTGAGACAATAAACTCTGGGGCCAACGTCCTGACTTTC
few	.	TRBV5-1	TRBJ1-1	CASSSTGDTEAFF	TGCGCCAGCAGCTCGACGGGTGACACTGAAGCTTTCTTT
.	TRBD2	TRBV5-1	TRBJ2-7	CASSPGTSGSHEQYF	TGCGCCAGCAGCCCGGGGACTAGCGGGTCCCACGAGCAGTACTTC
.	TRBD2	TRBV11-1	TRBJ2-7	CASSPDGAGVLSYEQYF	TGTGCCAGCAGCCCCGATGGTGCGGGAGTTCTCTCCTACGAGCAGTACTTC
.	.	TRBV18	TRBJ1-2	CASSPSGNYGYTF	TGTGCCAGCTCACCCTCAGGGAACTATGGCTACACCTTC
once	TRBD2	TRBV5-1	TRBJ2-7	CASKTSIAGGPGEQYF	TGCGCCAGCAAAACCTCTATAGCGGGAGGGCCGGGGGAGCAGTACTTC
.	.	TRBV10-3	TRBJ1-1	CAISGTDNTEAFF	TGTGCCATCAGTGGAACAGATAACACTGAAGCTTTCTTT
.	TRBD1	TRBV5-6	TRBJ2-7	CASSPGTGGFYEQYF	TGTGCCAGCAGCCCAGGGACAGGGGGCTTCTACGAGCAGTACTTC
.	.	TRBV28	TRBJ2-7	CASKRGSYEQYF	TGTGCCAGCAAGAGGGGGAGCTACGAGCAGTACTTC
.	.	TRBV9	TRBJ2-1	CASSVGRVSYNEQFF	TGTGCCAGCAGCGTAGGCAGGGTGTCCTACAATGAGCAGTTCTTC
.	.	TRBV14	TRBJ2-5	CASSPPLAKGETQYF	TGTGCCAGCAGCCCCCCGCTAGCTAAGGGAGAGACCCAGTACTTC
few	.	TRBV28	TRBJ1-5	CASSLTAGYSNQPQHF	TGTGCCAGCAGTCTGACAGCGGGGTATAGCAATCAGCCCCAGCATTTT
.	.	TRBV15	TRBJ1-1	CATSRGQNTEAFF	TGTGCCACCAGCAGAGGACAGAACACTGAAGCTTTCTTT
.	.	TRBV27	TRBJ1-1	CASSFSGDTEAFF	TGTGCCAGCAGTTTCTCAGGGGACACTGAAGCTTTCTTT
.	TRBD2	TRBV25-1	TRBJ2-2	CASSENHERGNTGELFF	TGTGCCAGCAGTGAAAACCACGAGCGGGGAAACACCGGGGAGCTGTTTTTT
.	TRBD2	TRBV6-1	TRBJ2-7	CASREGGESYEQYF	TGTGCCAGCAGAGAGGGAGGGGAATCCTACGAGCAGTACTTC
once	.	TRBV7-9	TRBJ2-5	CASSLSALEEQYF	TGTGCCAGCAGCTTATCCGCTCTGGAGGAGCAGTACTTC
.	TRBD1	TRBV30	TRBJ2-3	CAWTRGQITDTQYF	TGTGCCTGGACAAGGGGACAGATCACAGATACGCAGTATTTT
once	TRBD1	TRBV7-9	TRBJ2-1	CASSPRGSSYNEQFF	TGTGCCAGCAGTCCCAGGGGGAGCTCCTACAATGAGCAGTTCTTC
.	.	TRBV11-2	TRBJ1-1	CASSFRGFANTEAFF	TGTGCCAGCAGCTTTCGGGGATTTGCGAACACTGAAGCTTTCTTT
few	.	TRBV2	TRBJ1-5	CASRAGWDQPQHF	TGTGCCAGCAGAGCAGGGTGGGATCAGCCCCAGCATTTT
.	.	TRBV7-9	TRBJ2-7	CASSFRLSYEQYF	TGTGCCAGCAGCTTTCGACTGAGCTACGAGCAGTACTTC
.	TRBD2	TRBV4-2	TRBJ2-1	CASSQRTSGIFF	TGTGCCAGCAGCCAGAGGACTAGCGGGATTTTCTTC
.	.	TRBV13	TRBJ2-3	CASSGGRMDTQYF	TGTGCCAGCAGCGGAGGAAGGATGGATACGCAGTATTTT
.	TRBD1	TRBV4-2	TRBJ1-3	CASSQALQGNGNTIYF	TGTGCCAGCAGCCAAGCCCTACAGGGGAATGGAAACACCATATATTTT
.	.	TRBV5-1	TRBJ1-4	CASSLSGRNEKLFF	TGCGCCAGCAGCTTGAGTGGCCGTAATGAAAAACTGTTTTTT
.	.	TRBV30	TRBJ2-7	CAWSVPFRGQTYEQYF	TGTGCCTGGAGTGTACCTTTTCGGGGACAAACCTACGAGCAGTACTTC
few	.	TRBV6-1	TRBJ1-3	CASIERDSGNTIYF	TGTGCCAGCATAGAACGGGACTCTGGAAACACCATATATTTT
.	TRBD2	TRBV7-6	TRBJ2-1	CASSLEPGLAGGSYNEQFF	TGTGCCAGCAGCTTAGAACCGGGACTAGCGGGAGGTAGTTACAATGAGCAGTTCTTC
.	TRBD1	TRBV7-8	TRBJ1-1	CASSFGTGRGAFF	TGTGCCAGCAGCTTTGGGACAGGGAGAGGAGCTTTCTTT
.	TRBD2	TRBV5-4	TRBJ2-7	CASSLGGLADTYEQYF	TGTGCCAGCAGCTTGGGGGGACTAGCGGATACCTACGAGCAGTACTTC
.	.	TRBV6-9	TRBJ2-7	CASRNQGTTSSYEQYF	TGTGCCAGCAGGAACCAAGGGACAACCTCTTCCTACGAGCAGTACTTC
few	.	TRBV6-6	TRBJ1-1	CASSYPTPSDGAFF	TGTGCCAGCAGTTACCCCACACCGAGCGACGGAGCTTTCTTT
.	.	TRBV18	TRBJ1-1	CASSPGAPNTEAFF	TGTGCCAGCTCACCCGGAGCTCCGAACACTGAAGCTTTCTTT
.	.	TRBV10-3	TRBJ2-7	CAISESGGLAVSYEQYF	TGTGCCATCAGTGAGTCGGGGGGGCTAGCGGTCTCCTACGAGCAGTACTTC
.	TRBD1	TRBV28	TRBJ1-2	CASSFPADYAHYRGRGYGYTF	TGTGCCAGCAGTTTCCCCGCCGATTACGCACATTACAGGGGGCGCGGGTATGGCTACACCTTC
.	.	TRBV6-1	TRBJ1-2	CASSERLGSPSYGYTF	TGTGCCAGCAGTGAAAGGTTAGGGAGCCCATCCTATGGCTACACCTTC
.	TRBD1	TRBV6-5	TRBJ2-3	CASSPQGVGTDTQYF	TGTGCCAGCAGTCCACAGGGGGTGGGCACAGATACGCAGTATTTT
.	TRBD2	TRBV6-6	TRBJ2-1	CASSPPGRAVFEQFF	TGTGCCAGCAGTCCCCCCGGGAGGGCCGTGTTTGAGCAGTTCTTC
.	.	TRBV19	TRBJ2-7	CASSPRDLSAYEQYF	TGTGCCAGTAGTCCCCGGGACTTAAGCGCCTACGAGCAGTACTTC
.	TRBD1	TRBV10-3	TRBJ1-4	CAIRAGGEGELFF	TGTGCCATCAGGGCAGGGGGTGAGGGGGAACTGTTTTTT
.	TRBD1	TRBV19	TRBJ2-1	CATAKTGTPYNEQFF	TGTGCCACCGCCAAGACAGGGACACCCTACAATGAGCAGTTCTTC
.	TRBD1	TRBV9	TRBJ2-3	CASSVSGQGFDTQYF	TGTGCCAGCAGCGTCTCGGGACAGGGTTTCGATACGCAGTATTTT
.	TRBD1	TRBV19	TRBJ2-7	CASSIGTGGAGYEQYF	TGTGCCAGTAGTATTGGGACAGGGGGCGCCGGCTACGAGCAGTACTTC
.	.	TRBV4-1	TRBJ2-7	CASSQVPQGPYEQYF	TGCGCCAGCAGCCAAGTTCCCCAGGGGCCCTACGAGCAGTACTTC
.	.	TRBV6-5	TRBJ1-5	CASSLRGPRQPQHF	TGTGCCAGCAGTTTGCGGGGTCCCCGACAGCCCCAGCATTTT